Shown below are 10 T cell receptor beta chains from a single sample sequenced in a study of T cells in Graves' hyperthyroidism and ophthalmopathy. Template material for amplifying TCR beta CDR3 regions consisted of RNA transcripts. HTBI primers were used for first-round RT-PCR of the TCR CDR3. TCRdb re-derived calls from the multiplex PCR reads in MiXCR, one entry per CDR3 protein. The sample consists of a few hundred thousand distinct CDR3 sequences, approximately 18% of them appearing once. The specimen was blood. These TCRs come from a man aged 50-60 years with Graves' ophthalmopathy.

The rearrangement links TRBV12-3 or TRBV12-4 to TRBJ1-2; D uncertain. CDR3 length: 12 residues. The V end was cut by 3 bases, the J end by 6 bases, with 8 bases between. The CDR3 is CASSFSKNGYTF. Written as DNA, the CDR3 is TGTGCCAGCAGTTTTTCCAAGAATGGCTACACCTTC.

This clonotype was observed a handful of times. The V gene is TRBV24-1, the J gene TRBJ2-2; 12 bases are a match to TRBD2. Per germline, CDR1 KGHDR and CDR2 SFDVKD. The CDR3 consists of 17 residues. The junction had 5 bases not matched to a gene; V was cut back by 1 base and J by 6 bases. The CDR3 protein is CATSDFGLAGGSGELFF. The DNA of the CDR3 is TGTGCCACCAGTGATTTTGGGCTAGCGGGAGGGTCCGGGGAGCTGTTTTTT.

This chain joins TRBV27 and TRBJ1-1; D possibly corresponds to TRBD1 (6 bases). CDR3 length: 15 residues. Between the trimmed V and J ends, which lost 1 base and 4 bases, there was a span of 13 bases. The germline V gene encodes CDR1 MNHEY and CDR2 SMNVEV (reference sequence). CDR3 region: CASSLFGGRGTEAFF. The CDR3 DNA reads as TGTGCCAGCAGTTTATTCGGGGGGCGAGGCACTGAAGCTTTCTTT.

This clonotype was seen repeatedly, ten times or more. The rearrangement joins TRBV20-1 to TRBJ1-2; D unresolved. The germline CDR1 and CDR2 sequences are DFQATT and SNEGSKA (reference sequence). This CDR3 spans 14 amino acids. Trimming pared 0 bases from V and 6 bases from J, leaving 14 bases between. In DNA form, the CDR3 reads TGCAGTGCTAGAGAGGGTGATAGGGTAGATGGCTACACCTTC. Translating gives CSAREGDRVDGYTF.

This clonotype was found a few times. The V gene is TRBV9, the J gene TRBJ1-2; no reliable D call. V was clipped by 0 bases and J by 1 base, with 13 bases between them. The CDR3 sequence is 16 residues long. Germline CDR1 reads SGDLS; CDR2 reads YYNGEE. The chain's CDR3 is CASSVGGVRDNYGYTF. The DNA of the CDR3 is TGTGCCAGCAGCGTAGGGGGAGTTCGGGATAACTATGGCTACACCTTC.

This clonotype occurred many times. The chain joins TRBV15 to TRBJ2-3; no firm D call. The CDR3 is made up of 13 amino acids. CDR1 and CDR2 (germline): LNHNV, YYDKDF (reference sequence). The V gene lost 1 base and the J gene lost 4 bases, with 6 bases spanning the gap. CDR3 DNA: TGTGCCACCAGCAGAGGGTCGGCAGATACGCAGTATTTT. This codes for CATSRGSADTQYF.

In its sample, this clonotype was seen many times. The chain is built from TRBV10-3 and TRBJ2-5, with 11 bases that match TRBD1. Germline lookup yields CDR1 ENHRY and CDR2 SYGVKD. This CDR3 comprises 14 residues. Trimming removed 6 bases from V and 5 bases from J; junction bases left unmatched: 5. The CDR3 is CAIRDRGPDETQYF. In nucleotides, the CDR3 is TGTGCCATCAGGGACAGGGGGCCAGATGAGACCCAGTACTTC.

The sample holds a few counts of this clonotype. The genes are TRBV7-9 and TRBJ2-7; 10 bases map to TRBD2. The CDR3 contains 17 residues. The J segment lost 5 bases and the V segment lost 4 bases, leaving 14 bases of the junction unmatched. Germline V gene lookup returns CDR1 SEHNR and CDR2 FQNEAQ (reference sequence). The CDR3 reads CASSSWGSGRAFHEQYF. In nucleotides, the CDR3 is TGTGCCAGCAGCTCCTGGGGAAGCGGGAGGGCCTTCCACGAGCAGTACTTC.

This clonotype has just a few counts. The chain combines TRBV28 with TRBJ2-1; TRBD1 matches at 9 bases. With 5 bases clipped from V and 1 base from J, the junction kept 6 bases outside the gene matches. This CDR3 spans 16 amino acids. Looked up from germline, CDR1 is MDHEN and CDR2 is SYDVKM. CDR3 sequence: CASSPPGTGSYNEQFF. The CDR3 DNA follows: TGTGCCAGCAGTCCCCCCGGGACAGGGTCCTACAATGAGCAGTTCTTC.

The genes are TRBV28 and TRBJ2-4, with a weak D call TRBD1 (6 bases). The CDR3 length is 13 residues. The germline V gene encodes CDR1 MDHEN and CDR2 SYDVKM. V was clipped by 8 bases and J by 5 bases, with 13 bases between them. The CDR3 nucleotides are TGTGCCAGCGCCAGGGGAGTGGAAAACATTCAGTACTTC. This gives the protein CASARGVENIQYF.